This T cell receptor (beta chain) was sequenced in a study of blood T cell repertoires in COVID-19. Turning to the study itself: COVID-19 samples, acute and convalescent, were from the United States, Italy and Spain. T cells, B-cell-depleted T cells, or PBMCs provided the cDNA or gDNA that served as material.

Participant age was roughly 18 to 90 years, and participants resided in 25 or so US areas. Data came from immunoSEQ multiplex PCR; TCRdb stores just in-frame clones and leaves some out. The data show about 200,000 clones, approximately 82% seen once. Germline lookup yields CDR1 SGDLS and CDR2 YYNGEE. The ends lost 1 base at V and 0 bases at J; junction bases unmatched: 1. The length of the CDR3 is 15 residues. The source of this sequence is a woman aged 60-70 years with acute COVID-19. The J gene is TRBJ2-3, the V gene TRBV9, with 8 bases lining up with TRBD2. The specimen sequenced was PBMCs or T cells enriched from blood (not recorded which). The CDR3 here is CASSVLAGSTDTQYF. The CDR3 region has the DNA TGTGCCAGCAGCGTATTAGCGGGAAGCACAGATACGCAGTATTTT.